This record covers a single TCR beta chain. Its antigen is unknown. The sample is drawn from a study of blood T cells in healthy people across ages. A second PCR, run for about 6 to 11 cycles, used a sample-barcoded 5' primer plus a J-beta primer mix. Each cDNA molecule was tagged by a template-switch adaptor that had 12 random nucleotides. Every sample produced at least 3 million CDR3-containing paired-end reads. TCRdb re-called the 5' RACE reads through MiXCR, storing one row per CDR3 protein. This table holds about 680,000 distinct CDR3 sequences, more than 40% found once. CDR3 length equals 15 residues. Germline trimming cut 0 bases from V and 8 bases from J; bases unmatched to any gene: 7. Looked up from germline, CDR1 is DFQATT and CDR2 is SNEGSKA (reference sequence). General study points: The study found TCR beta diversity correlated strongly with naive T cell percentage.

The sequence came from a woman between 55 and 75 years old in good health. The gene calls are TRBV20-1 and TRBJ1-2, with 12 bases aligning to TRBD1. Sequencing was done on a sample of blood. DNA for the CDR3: TGCAGTGCTAGAGATCCGGGACAGGGGGCTGAAGGCTACACCTTC. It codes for CSARDPGQGAEGYTF.